This TCR beta chain was documented in a study of beta chain features in type 1 diabetes. Study-level information: Investigators examined 85 million to 110 million sorted cells across all samples. Notes on the study in general: Patients' naive, central memory and Treg TCRB repertoires seemed closer to one another than those of healthy donors.

Expressed TCRB transcripts were sequenced after all isolated RNA was converted to cDNA. Assay: immunoSEQ multiplex PCR; the TCRdb copy retains only in-frame clones and omits some. The repertoire holds fewer than 45,000 clones, with roughly two thirds as singletons. About this clone: No antigen is known for it.

Sequences were obtained from Tregs from blood. This clonotype was obtained from a woman between 25 and 40 years old in good health.

The CDR3 nucleotides read TGCGCCAGCAGCCAAGGGTCAAGGGGAGGCGTCTACAATGAGCAGTTCTTC. Its translation: CASSQGSRGGVYNEQFF. The V and J genes are TRBV4-1 and TRBJ2-1, with a possible D match to TRBD2 (6 bases). Trimming shortened V by 1 base and J by 3 bases, and 16 bases separated the two germline ends. Germline V lookup: CDR1 MGHRA, CDR2 YSYEKL. The CDR3 is made up of 17 amino acids.